The T cell receptor (beta chain) under discussion was sequenced for a study of blood T cells in healthy people across ages. Notes on this clonotype: Its antigen remains unidentified.

General observations from the study: A strong correlation was seen between TCR beta diversity and naive T cell percentage.

Sample-barcoded 5' priming and a J-beta primer mix drove a second PCR of roughly 6 to 12 cycles. Each cDNA molecule was tagged by a template-switch adaptor that had 12 random nucleotides. TCRdb analysed the 5' RACE reads with MiXCR anew, one entry per CDR3 protein. Altogether about 1.8 million distinct CDR3 sequences are present, about 50% being singletons, with the ten largest covering more than 2%. Germline values: CDR1 SGHTA, CDR2 FQGNSA. The CDR3 extends over 13 amino acids. With 5 bases clipped from V and 11 bases from J, the junction kept 4 bases outside the gene matches. The sequenced sample was blood. The chain has TRBV7-2 and TRBJ1-6, with TRBD1 matching 9 bases. The TCR was taken from a middle-aged woman in good health. The CDR3 loop is CASSRDREPPLHF. Here the CDR3 DNA reads TGTGCCAGCAGCAGGGACAGGGAACCACCCCTCCACTTT.